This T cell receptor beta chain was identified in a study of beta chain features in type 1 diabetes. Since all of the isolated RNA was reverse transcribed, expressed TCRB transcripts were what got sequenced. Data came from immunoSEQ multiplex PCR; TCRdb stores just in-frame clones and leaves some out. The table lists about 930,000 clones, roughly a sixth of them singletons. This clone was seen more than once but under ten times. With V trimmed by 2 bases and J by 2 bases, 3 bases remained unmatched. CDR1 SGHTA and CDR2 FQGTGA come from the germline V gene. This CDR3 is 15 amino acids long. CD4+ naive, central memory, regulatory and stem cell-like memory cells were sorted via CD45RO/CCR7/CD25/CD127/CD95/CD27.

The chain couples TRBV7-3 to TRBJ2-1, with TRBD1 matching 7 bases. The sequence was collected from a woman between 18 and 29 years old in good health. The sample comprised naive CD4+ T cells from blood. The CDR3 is CASSLRQGAYNEQFF. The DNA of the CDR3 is TGTGCCAGCAGCTTACGACAGGGTGCCTACAATGAGCAGTTCTTC.